This T cell receptor beta chain came from a study of cytomegalovirus exposure and HLA in healthy donors. Study in general: Membership in the Caucasian-associated ancestry cluster was found for 81% of about 430 genotyped donors.

It was with 60 Vbeta and 13 Jbeta primers that the PCR ran. TCRdb's table, derived via immunoSEQ multiplex PCR, lists solely in-frame clones and lacks some. The sample contains about 160,000 clones, approximately 79% of which appear only once. General study findings and limits: Cytomegalovirus-associated status was assigned to some 180 TCR beta chains. The authors reported that TCR beta sequences could predict HLA-A and HLA-B alleles. These predictions were accurate for most subjects in the first cohort.

J lost 3 bases, V lost 3 bases, and 0 bases had no gene match. The CDR3 covers 14 residues. Per the germline V gene, CDR1 is SGHDN and CDR2 is FVKESK. About this clone itself: Its matching antigen is unknown.

The gene calls are TRBV14 and TRBJ2-2, with 8 bases fitting TRBD1. Sequenced input: PBMCs. The receptor was isolated from a man between 50 and 59 years old in good health and CMV-seropositive. The CDR3 nucleotides are TGTGCCAGCAGCCAGACAGGGGACACCGGGGAGCTGTTTTTT. Residues: CASSQTGDTGELFF.